Listed below are T cell receptor beta chains from one sample, sequenced in a study of OX40 agonist ivuxolimab in advanced cancers. Repertoires were generated with immunoSEQ multiplex PCR, while TCRdb's copy carries only in-frame clones and drops some. This sample has 100,000 or so clones, with more than 75% found just once. The source material was CD4+ or CD8+ T cells sorted from blood, sampled in a trial of the OX40 agonist ivuxolimab. These TCRs come from an adult with an advanced solid tumor such as melanoma, head and neck, liver or kidney cancer. Each CDR3 is given with its conserved first and last residue. D genes are given only for firm matches. Clone size is shown for a subset of rows, as once, few, many or a class of expanded clone.

CDR3 DNA: TGCGCCAGCAGCCTTGATGGACAGCTTAACTCCTACGAGCAGTACTTC
CDR3 protein: CASSLDGQLNSYEQYF
D gene: .
V gene: TRBV5-1
J gene: TRBJ2-7
clone size: .

CDR3 DNA: TGTGCCAGCAACTTCTTAGGGTCAGATACGCAGTATTTT
CDR3 protein: CASNFLGSDTQYF
D gene: .
V gene: TRBV7-3
J gene: TRBJ2-3
clone size: .

CDR3 DNA: TGTGCCGCCACCGGAGGACTAGCTGCCGAAATGGTAGACGAGCAGTACTTC
CDR3 protein: CAATGGLAAEMVDEQYF
D gene: TRBD2
V gene: TRBV9
J gene: TRBJ2-7
clone size: .

CDR3 DNA: TGCGCCAGCCGAAACGGGGTCTTTGAGACCCAGTACTTC
CDR3 protein: CASRNGVFETQYF
D gene: .
V gene: TRBV5-1
J gene: TRBJ2-5
clone size: .

CDR3 DNA: TGTGCCAGCAGTGGGGCCTCAGATACGCAGTATTTT
CDR3 protein: CASSGASDTQYF
D gene: .
V gene: TRBV2
J gene: TRBJ2-3
clone size: .

CDR3 DNA: TGTGCCAGCAGCTGGAGTAACACTGAAGCTTTCTTT
CDR3 protein: CASSWSNTEAFF
D gene: .
V gene: TRBV7-8
J gene: TRBJ1-1
clone size: .

CDR3 DNA: TGTGCCAGCAGCCGGGTGGACAACTACGAGCAGTACTTC
CDR3 protein: CASSRVDNYEQYF
D gene: .
V gene: TRBV5-4
J gene: TRBJ2-7
clone size: .

CDR3 DNA: TGTGCCAGCGCGCGGTCGGAGACCACTGAAGCTTTCTTT
CDR3 protein: CASARSETTEAFF
D gene: .
V gene: TRBV7-9
J gene: TRBJ1-1
clone size: once

CDR3 DNA: TGCGCCAGCAGCCAAGAGGGGGCGGGTAGCGGGGGGACCAAAGAGACCCAGTACTTC
CDR3 protein: CASSQEGAGSGGTKETQYF
D gene: TRBD2
V gene: TRBV4-1
J gene: TRBJ2-5
clone size: .

CDR3 DNA: TGTGCCAGCAGCTTAGATCTGGGGGGACAGGGCCTGAATGAGCAGTTCTTC
CDR3 protein: CASSLDLGGQGLNEQFF
D gene: TRBD1
V gene: TRBV11-2
J gene: TRBJ2-1
clone size: .

CDR3 DNA: TGTGCCAGCAGACCGACAGGGCCCTATAATTCACCCCTCCACTTT
CDR3 protein: CASRPTGPYNSPLHF
D gene: TRBD1
V gene: TRBV28
J gene: TRBJ1-6
clone size: .

CDR3 DNA: TGCGCCAGCAGCACCACTAGCGCGGGGAGCACAGATACGCAGTATTTT
CDR3 protein: CASSTTSAGSTDTQYF
D gene: TRBD2
V gene: TRBV4-3
J gene: TRBJ2-3
clone size: .

CDR3 DNA: TGTGCCAGCAGCTTAGTTCCCTACGAGCAGTACTTC
CDR3 protein: CASSLVPYEQYF
D gene: .
V gene: TRBV7-9
J gene: TRBJ2-7
clone size: .

CDR3 DNA: TGTGCCAGCAGGATAGCGGGGGGTTCCAATGAGCAGTTCTTC
CDR3 protein: CASRIAGGSNEQFF
D gene: TRBD2
V gene: TRBV6-6
J gene: TRBJ2-1
clone size: .

CDR3 DNA: TGTGCCAGCAGCGTAGGGTCTAGCGGCTCCTACAATGAGCAGTTCTTC
CDR3 protein: CASSVGSSGSYNEQFF
D gene: TRBD2
V gene: TRBV9
J gene: TRBJ2-1
clone size: .

CDR3 DNA: TGTGCCAGCAGCTTGGAGAGGGTGGATGAGCAGTTCTTC
CDR3 protein: CASSLERVDEQFF
D gene: .
V gene: TRBV7-2
J gene: TRBJ2-1
clone size: once

CDR3 DNA: TGTGCCAGCAGGCCACAGGGGCGCTCCGATGAAGCTTTCTTT
CDR3 protein: CASRPQGRSDEAFF
D gene: TRBD1
V gene: TRBV6-5
J gene: TRBJ1-1
clone size: .

CDR3 DNA: TGTGCAAGTCGCTTAAAGGGGACCAGGAGTAGCAATCAGCCCCAGCATTTT
CDR3 protein: CASRLKGTRSSNQPQHF
D gene: .
V gene: TRBV12-2
J gene: TRBJ1-5
clone size: .

CDR3 DNA: TGCAGCGTTTTGGGGCCCGGCCCCGATACGCAGTATTTT
CDR3 protein: CSVLGPGPDTQYF
D gene: .
V gene: TRBV29-1
J gene: TRBJ2-3
clone size: .

CDR3 DNA: TGTGCCAGCAGCGCGACAGGGATGGGTGAAAAACTGTTTTTT
CDR3 protein: CASSATGMGEKLFF
D gene: TRBD1
V gene: TRBV11-2
J gene: TRBJ1-4
clone size: once

CDR3 DNA: TGTGCCAGTAGTATAGCTCGGCAGCCCCAGCATTTT
CDR3 protein: CASSIARQPQHF
D gene: .
V gene: TRBV19
J gene: TRBJ1-5
clone size: .

CDR3 DNA: TGTGCCAGCAGCTACCTAACGGGCGGGAGGGCCGGCGAGCAGTACTTC
CDR3 protein: CASSYLTGGRAGEQYF
D gene: .
V gene: TRBV21-1
J gene: TRBJ2-7
clone size: .

CDR3 DNA: TGTGCCAGCAGCGTAGGGGCGGTAGCGGGAGGGGCAGATACGCAGTATTTT
CDR3 protein: CASSVGAVAGGADTQYF
D gene: TRBD2
V gene: TRBV9
J gene: TRBJ2-3
clone size: .

CDR3 DNA: TGTGCCAGCAGCTTAAGGGGCAATCAGCCCCAGCATTTT
CDR3 protein: CASSLRGNQPQHF
D gene: .
V gene: TRBV7-2
J gene: TRBJ1-5
clone size: .

CDR3 DNA: TGTGCCAGCAAATTTAGCCCTCCGGGACTAGGCTACAATGAGCAGTTCTTC
CDR3 protein: CASKFSPPGLGYNEQFF
D gene: TRBD2
V gene: TRBV19
J gene: TRBJ2-1
clone size: .

CDR3 DNA: TGTGCCAGCAGTTTTGGGTCTAGTCAGCCCCAGCATTTT
CDR3 protein: CASSFGSSQPQHF
D gene: .
V gene: TRBV27
J gene: TRBJ1-5
clone size: .

CDR3 DNA: TGCAGCGCCCTAGGCGGAGTGGGGGCCGCAGAGACCCAGTACTTC
CDR3 protein: CSALGGVGAAETQYF
D gene: .
V gene: TRBV29-1
J gene: TRBJ2-5
clone size: .

CDR3 DNA: TGTGCCAGCAGCTTTTCGACTAGCGGGGGAGTCACCGGGGAGCTGTTTTTT
CDR3 protein: CASSFSTSGGVTGELFF
D gene: TRBD2
V gene: TRBV7-9
J gene: TRBJ2-2
clone size: .